This T cell receptor (beta chain) was recorded in a study of neurological immune-mediated disorders. The method for making cDNA was 5'RACE, and it used 10-nucleotide random UMIs. Over 200 million TCR-beta sequences, together covering 15-18 subjects, were produced by every individual sequencing run that was carried out. TCRdb re-called the 5' RACE reads through MiXCR, storing one row per CDR3 protein. In the table there are fewer than 35,000 distinct CDR3 sequences, 3% to 3.5% of which are singletons. The CDR3 length is 13 residues. Germline-derived CDR1 and CDR2 are SQVTM and ANQGSEA. Trimming took off 7 bases at V and 2 bases at J, with 12 bases between the two ends. This clonotype was seen ten or more times. What it binds is unknown. Study-wide findings and caveats: Neither clinical nor MRI features showed any association with the multiple sclerosis repertoire cluster, and the authors stated that larger cohorts are needed.

The gene calls are TRBV29-1 and TRBJ1-5, with D possibly TRBD1 on 5 matching bases. What was sequenced was PBMCs. The sequence derives from a woman aged 30 to 39 with multiple sclerosis. The CDR3, as DNA: TGCAGCGCCGGGGCGGGGGGCAATCAGCCCCAGCATTTT. It translates to CSAGAGGNQPQHF.